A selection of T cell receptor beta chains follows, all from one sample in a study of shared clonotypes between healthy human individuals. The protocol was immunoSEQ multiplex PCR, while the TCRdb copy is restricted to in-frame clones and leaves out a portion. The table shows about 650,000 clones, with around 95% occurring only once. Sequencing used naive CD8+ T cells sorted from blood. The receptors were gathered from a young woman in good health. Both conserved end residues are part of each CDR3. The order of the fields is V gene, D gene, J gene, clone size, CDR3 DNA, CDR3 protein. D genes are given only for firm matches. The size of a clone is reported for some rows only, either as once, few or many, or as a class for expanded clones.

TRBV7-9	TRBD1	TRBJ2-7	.	TGTGCCAGCAGCTTGGGACAGGGGGTATTCTACGAGCAGTACTTC	CASSLGQGVFYEQYF
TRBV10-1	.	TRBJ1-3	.	TGCGCCAGCAGTGAGTCGCTCTACTCTGGAAACACCATATATTTT	CASSESLYSGNTIYF
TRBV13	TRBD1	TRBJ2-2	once	TGTGCCAGCAGCCCGCGGGACAGGGTGGCCGGGGAGCTGTTTTTT	CASSPRDRVAGELFF
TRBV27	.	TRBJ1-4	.	TGTGCCAGCAGGTCGGGCTTTGGGAACCCCAATGAAAAACTGTTTTTT	CASRSGFGNPNEKLFF
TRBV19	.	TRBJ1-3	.	TGTGCCAGTAGTATCGCCGGTACATACTCTGGAAACACCATATATTTT	CASSIAGTYSGNTIYF
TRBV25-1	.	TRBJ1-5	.	TGTGCCAGCAGCGACAGCAATCAGCCCCAGCATTTT	CASSDSNQPQHF
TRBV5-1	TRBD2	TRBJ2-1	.	TGCGCCAGCAGCCCGAGGGGAGGGCCGAGTGAGCAGTTCTTC	CASSPRGGPSEQFF
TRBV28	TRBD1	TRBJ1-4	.	TGTGCCAGCAGTCACCGGGACAGTAATGAAAAACTGTTTTTT	CASSHRDSNEKLFF
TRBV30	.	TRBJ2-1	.	TGTGCCTGGGGACCTGAGCATGAGCAGTTCTTC	CAWGPEHEQFF
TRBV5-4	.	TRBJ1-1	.	TGTGCCAGCAGCACCACCGGGATCGGGGGCACTGAAGCTTTCTTT	CASSTTGIGGTEAFF
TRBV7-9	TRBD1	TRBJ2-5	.	TGTGCCAGCAGCTCTAAGCTGTACAGGGGAGAAGAGACCCAGTACTTC	CASSSKLYRGEETQYF
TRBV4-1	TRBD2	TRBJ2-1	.	TGCGCCAGCAGCCAAGCCCTAGCGGGAGTGCCCTACAATGAGCAGTTCTTC	CASSQALAGVPYNEQFF
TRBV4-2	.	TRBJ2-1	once	TGTGCCAGCAGCCAAGCTGACGGGGCTAACAATGAGCAGTTCTTC	CASSQADGANNEQFF
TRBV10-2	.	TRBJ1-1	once	TGCGCCAGCAGTGAGAGTTTAGGGGATCAAGCTTTCTTT	CASSESLGDQAFF
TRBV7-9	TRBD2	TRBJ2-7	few	TGTGCCAGCAGCTTAGGTCGGGCTAGCGGGAGTTACGAGCAGTACTTC	CASSLGRASGSYEQYF
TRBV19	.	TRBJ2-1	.	TGTGCCAGTACCCCGGGGCTTGGCACCGGTGAGCAGTTCTTC	CASTPGLGTGEQFF
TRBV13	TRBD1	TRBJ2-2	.	TGTGCCAGCAGCAGGACACAGGGGAGCACCGGGGAGCTGTTTTTT	CASSRTQGSTGELFF
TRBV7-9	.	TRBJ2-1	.	TGTGCCAGCAGCTTGGTAGCAGACTACAATGAGCAGTTCTTC	CASSLVADYNEQFF
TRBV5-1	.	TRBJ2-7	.	TGCGCCAGCAGCTCGGACATGTTTTACGAGCAGTACTTC	CASSSDMFYEQYF
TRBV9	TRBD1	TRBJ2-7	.	TGTGCCAGCAGCGTAGATGGACAGGGCTACGAGCAGTACTTC	CASSVDGQGYEQYF
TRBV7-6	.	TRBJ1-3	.	TGTGCCAGCAGCATGACAGTAATCGGTGGAAACACCATATATTTT	CASSMTVIGGNTIYF
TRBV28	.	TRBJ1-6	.	TGTGCCAGCAATTACCGGGAGAATAATTCACCCCTCCACTTT	CASNYRENNSPLHF
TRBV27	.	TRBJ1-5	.	TGTGCCAGCAGTTCGATCTCAGGGATCAATCAGCCCCAGCATTTT	CASSSISGINQPQHF
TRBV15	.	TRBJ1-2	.	TGTGCCACCAGCAGACAGGGACCCCTCTCTAACTATGGCTACACCTTC	CATSRQGPLSNYGYTF
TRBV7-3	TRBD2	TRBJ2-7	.	TGTGCCAGCAGCCTTAGCGGGAGGGGACACGAGCAGTACTTC	CASSLSGRGHEQYF
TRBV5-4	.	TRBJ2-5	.	TGTGCCAGCAGCTTGGGGTATTTAGGAGAGACCCAGTACTTC	CASSLGYLGETQYF
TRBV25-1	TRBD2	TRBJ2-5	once	TGTGCCAGCAGTGACTCTATTAGGCTAGCGGGAGGACAAGAGACCCAGTACTTC	CASSDSIRLAGGQETQYF
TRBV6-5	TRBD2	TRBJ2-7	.	TGTGCCAGCAGTTTGGTTCCGGGAGGGTACGAGCAGTACTTC	CASSLVPGGYEQYF
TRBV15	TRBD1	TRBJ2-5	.	TGTGCCACCAGCATTTACAGGGGGGTAGAGACCCAGTACTTC	CATSIYRGVETQYF
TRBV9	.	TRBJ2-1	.	TGTGCCAGCAACCGCACAGGGAGCTCCTACAATGAGCAGTTCTTC	CASNRTGSSYNEQFF
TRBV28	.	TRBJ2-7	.	TGTGCCAGCCCACTCAGTGGATCCTACGAGCAGTACTTC	CASPLSGSYEQYF
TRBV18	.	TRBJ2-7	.	TGTGCCAGCTCACCCGCTCCCCCGATTGGTAGCGAGCAGTACTTC	CASSPAPPIGSEQYF
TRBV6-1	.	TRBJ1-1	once	TGTGCCAGCAGTGAACTAGGGCTGAACACTGAAGCTTTCTTT	CASSELGLNTEAFF
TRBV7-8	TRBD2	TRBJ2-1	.	TGTGCCAGCAGCTCCCGAGCGGGAGCATACAATGAGCAGTTCTTC	CASSSRAGAYNEQFF
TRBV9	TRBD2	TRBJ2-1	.	TGTGCCAGCAGCGCCCTAGCGGGAGGGAAGCAGTTCTTC	CASSALAGGKQFF
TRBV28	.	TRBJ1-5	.	TGTGCCAGCAGTCCCAGGGGCAGCAATCAGCCCCAGCATTTT	CASSPRGSNQPQHF
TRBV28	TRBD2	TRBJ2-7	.	TGTGCCAGCAATCCTCTAGCGGGAGTCCCAGTCAGGCCACGGTTGTCCGAGCAGTACTTC	CASNPLAGVPVRPRLSEQYF
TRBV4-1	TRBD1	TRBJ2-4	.	TGCGCCAGCAGCCCTAGACAGGGGGCGAAACCCAACATTCAGTACTTC	CASSPRQGAKPNIQYF
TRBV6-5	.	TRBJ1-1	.	TGTGCCAGCAGTTACTCCGGGCAGGGCCCTGAAGCTTTCTTT	CASSYSGQGPEAFF
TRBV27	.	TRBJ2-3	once	TGTGCCAGCAGTTCCGGGTCTTCCACAGATACGCAGTATTTT	CASSSGSSTDTQYF
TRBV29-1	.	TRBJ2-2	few	TGCAGCACCGGGACGGCGACCGGGGAGCTGTTTTTT	CSTGTATGELFF
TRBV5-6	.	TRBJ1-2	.	TGTGCCAGCAGCTCACAGGGAGGCTATGGCTACACCTTC	CASSSQGGYGYTF
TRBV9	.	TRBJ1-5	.	TGTGCCAGCAGCGTAGATCCGGGGAAGCGGGAGAGCAATCAGCCCCAGCATTTT	CASSVDPGKRESNQPQHF
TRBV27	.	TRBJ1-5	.	TGTGCCAGCAGTTTATCCGCAGGGGTGATTCAGCCCCAGCATTTT	CASSLSAGVIQPQHF
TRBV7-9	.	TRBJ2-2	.	TGTGCCAGTCACCCTGAGAACACCGGGGAGCTGTTTTTT	CASHPENTGELFF
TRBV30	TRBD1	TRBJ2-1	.	TGTGCCTTCCTCACTCAGCTAGGGACAGGGGGTTACAATGAGCAGTTCTTC	CAFLTQLGTGGYNEQFF
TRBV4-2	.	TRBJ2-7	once	TGTGCCAGCAGCCAAGATGCGACCCTCATCTCCTACGAGCAGTACTTC	CASSQDATLISYEQYF
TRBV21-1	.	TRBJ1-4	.	TGTGCCAGCGATGGGGGGCCTGAAAAACTGTTTTTT	CASDGGPEKLFF
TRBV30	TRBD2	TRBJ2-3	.	TGTGCCTGGGGGACTAGCGGGAGAAACACAGATACGCAGTATTTT	CAWGTSGRNTDTQYF
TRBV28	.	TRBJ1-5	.	TGTGCCAGCAGTTTAGTATGGGCCCTGGGGATGGGAGATCAGCCCCAGCATTTT	CASSLVWALGMGDQPQHF
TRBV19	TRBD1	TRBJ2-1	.	TGTGCCAGTAGTATTAAGGTTAGCCAGGGGGCGAGGAATGAGCAGTTCTTC	CASSIKVSQGARNEQFF